Each of the 21 T cell receptor beta chains below was sequenced from the same sample in a study of blood T cell repertoires in COVID-19. The repertoire was sequenced with immunoSEQ multiplex PCR; TCRdb's copy has only in-frame clones and lacks some. The sample holds about 260,000 clones, over 70% seen once. Sequenced: peripheral blood. These receptors all come from a woman between 40 and 50 years old who had recovered from COVID-19.

This sequence joins TRBV19 and TRBJ2-7; 7 nucleotides match TRBD2. The CDR3 contains 16 residues. The germline CDR1 and CDR2 sequences are LNHDA and SQIVND (reference sequence). V shed 5 bases and J 3 bases; nucleotides not matched to a gene: 13. CDR3 protein: CASSQDEGGGVYEQYF. The CDR3 bases are TGTGCCAGTAGTCAAGACGAGGGTGGGGGGGTCTACGAGCAGTACTTC.

In this sample, this clone turned up a few times. This rearrangement joins TRBV5-1 to TRBJ2-2, with D perhaps matching TRBD2 (7 bases). The V gene lost 4 bases and the J gene lost 5 bases, with 18 bases spanning the gap. The CDR3 is made up of 16 amino acids. The germline V gene has CDR1 SGHRS and CDR2 YFSETQ. The CDR3, as DNA: TGCGCCAGCAGCCGTTTGGGGGGGCTCGGAACCGGGGAGCTGTTTTTT. Its translation: CASSRLGGLGTGELFF.

CDR3 in DNA: TGTGCCAGCTCACCCACCGGGACAGGGAGGGTTGAGCAGTTCTTC. As protein: CASSPTGTGRVEQFF. The rearrangement uses TRBV18 and TRBJ2-1; 9 positions match TRBD1. CDR3 length: 15 amino acids. The germline gives CDR1 KGHSH, CDR2 LQKENI. J lost 9 bases, V lost 3 bases, and 9 bases had no gene match.

The chain links TRBV29-1 to TRBJ2-7, with D possibly being TRBD1 (6 bases). Trimming left V 6 bases short and J 5 bases short, with 14 bases between. Germline V gene sequence: CDR1 SQVTM, CDR2 ANQGSEA. The CDR3 has 12 residues. The CDR3 DNA sequence: TGCAGCGTCGCCCCACAGGGCGACGAGCAGTACTTC. Protein sequence: CSVAPQGDEQYF.

The chain is built from TRBV6-4 and TRBJ1-5; no firm D call. The CDR3 contains 16 residues. CDR1 MRHNA and CDR2 SNTAGT come from the germline V gene. V was cut by 0 bases and J by 0 bases, with 9 bases left in between. The DNA of the CDR3 is TGTGCCAGCAGTGACTCGAGCGGGCATAGCAATCAGCCCCAGCATTTT. As protein: CASSDSSGHSNQPQHF.

The chain employs TRBV11-3 and TRBJ1-1; 8 positions match TRBD1. The CDR3 is 13 amino acids. The junction had 5 bases not matched to a gene; V was cut back by 4 bases and J by 7 bases. Germline V gene sequence: CDR1 SGHNT, CDR2 YENEEA. The CDR3 spells CASSSHGQGEAFF. CDR3 bases: TGTGCCAGCAGCTCACACGGACAGGGTGAAGCTTTCTTT.

This chain joins TRBV5-8 and TRBJ1-6, with D possibly being TRBD1 (5 bases). V lost 3 bases, J lost 7 bases, and 14 bases lay in between. The CDR3 sequence is 15 residues long. The V gene's germline CDR1 is SGHTS and CDR2 YDEGEE. CDR3 loop: CASSYRTRRNSPLHF. CDR3 sequence (DNA): TGTGCCAGCAGCTACCGGACACGAAGGAATTCACCCCTCCACTTT.

The CDR3 region has the DNA TGTGCCAGCAGCCAATGCCGACGGACAGGGAAAGATAAATACTCTGAAGCTTTCTTT. Its protein product is CASSQCRRTGKDKYSEAFF. This rearrangement joins TRBV3-1 (or the pseudogene TRBV3-2) to TRBJ1-1, with 8 bases lining up with TRBD1. Germline V CDR1 and CDR2: LGHDT, YNNKEL (reference sequence). V was clipped by 2 bases and J by 6 bases; unmatched bases: 20. The CDR3 runs 19 residues.

This chain joins TRBV7-6 and TRBJ2-5, with 9 bases aligning to TRBD1. Germline CDR1 reads SGHVS; CDR2 reads FNYEAQ. V dropped 6 bases and J dropped 5; count of bases not matched to a gene: 7. The CDR3 sequence is 14 residues long. CDR3 in DNA: TGTGCCAGCAGTTTGGACAGGGGAACTGAGACCCAGTACTTC. As protein: CASSLDRGTETQYF.

The J gene is TRBJ2-2, the V gene TRBV5-1, with D possibly TRBD2 on 5 matching bases. CDR3 size: 14 residues. The germline CDR1 and CDR2 sequences are SGHRS and YFSETQ. Trimming took 6 bases from V and 4 from J, leaving 13 bases between them. The CDR3 loop reads CASTLEGSTGELFF. CDR3 nucleotide sequence: TGCGCCAGCACCCTAGAAGGGAGCACCGGGGAGCTGTTTTTT.

The chain carries TRBV10-2 and TRBJ2-7; no clear D. The CDR3 is 14 amino acids. The V gene's germline CDR1 is WSHSY and CDR2 SAAADI. Between the trimmed V and J ends, which lost 4 bases and 5 bases, there was a span of 15 bases. The CDR3 DNA follows: TGCGCCAGCAGTGTCGGAGTTATCCTAAACGAGCAGTACTTC. It encodes CASSVGVILNEQYF.

The V and J genes are TRBV6-5 and TRBJ1-2, with TRBD1 as a possible D gene (6 bases). CDR1 is MNHEY and CDR2 is SVGAGI in the germline V gene. The CDR3 is 14 amino acids. Between the trimmed V and J ends, which lost 2 bases and 7 bases, there was a span of 14 bases. The CDR3 loop reads CASSYGAGGGGYTF. CDR3 DNA: TGTGCCAGCAGTTACGGGGCGGGAGGGGGTGGCTACACCTTC.

This clone has a single count. The rearrangement links TRBV28 to TRBJ1-1; D uncertain. The CDR3 sequence is 17 residues long. Germline-derived CDR1 and CDR2 are MDHEN and SYDVKM. V lost 5 bases, J lost 3 bases, and 22 bases lay in between. The CDR3 is CASSGSWTGVGDTEAFF. CDR3 nucleotide sequence: TGTGCCAGCAGTGGGAGTTGGACTGGGGTAGGTGACACTGAAGCTTTCTTT.

This clone was observed a single time. The CDR3 DNA is TGTGCCAGCAGTTCCCCCGGGACAGCCTTTGAAGCTTTCTTT. This codes for CASSSPGTAFEAFF. The chain links TRBV6-5 to TRBJ1-1; 7 bases fit TRBD1. CDR1 MNHEY and CDR2 SVGAGI come from the germline V gene. The CDR3 extends over 14 amino acids. The ends lost 4 bases at V and 7 bases at J; junction bases unmatched: 9.

This rearrangement joins TRBV5-8 to TRBJ1-4; unclear D gene. The CDR3 spans 14 residues. CDR1 and CDR2 from the germline V gene are SGHTS and YDEGEE. The V and J ends lost 4 bases and 4 bases respectively, with 11 bases between them. The CDR3: CASSRTVGNEKLFF. In nucleotides, the CDR3 is TGTGCCAGCAGCCGGACTGTCGGTAATGAAAAACTGTTTTTT.

V gene TRBV12-5 combines with J gene TRBJ2-3, with D perhaps TRBD1 (6 bases). Germline V gene lookup returns CDR1 LGHNT and CDR2 FRNRAP. The CDR3 runs 14 residues. The germline V and J ends were trimmed by 4 bases and 3 bases, with 11 bases remaining between them. The DNA for the CDR3 is TGTGCTAGTGGTTCTCCTGACAGGACAGATACGCAGTATTTT. It encodes CASGSPDRTDTQYF.

CDR3 nucleotides: TGTGCCAGCAGTCTACATCAGCCCCAGCATTTT. It is translated as CASSLHQPQHF. V usage is TRBV6-5 and J usage is TRBJ1-5; no definite D call. The germline CDR1 and CDR2 sequences are MNHEY and SVGAGI. The CDR3 is 11 amino acids. Trimming took off 5 bases at V and 5 bases at J, with 4 bases between the two ends.

The rearrangement uses TRBV12-3 or TRBV12-4 and TRBJ1-2; unclear D gene. The V end was cut by 7 bases, the J end by 1 base, with 10 bases between. The CDR3 runs to 13 residues. DNA for the CDR3: TGTGCCAGCACCGGGGTGTTTAACTATGGCTACACCTTC. Translating gives CASTGVFNYGYTF.

This chain links TRBV9 with TRBJ1-2; 10 nucleotides agree with TRBD1. CDR1 SGDLS and CDR2 YYNGEE come from the germline V gene. The CDR3 is 18 residues long. J gave up 2 bases and V 5 bases, and 15 bases lay outside the gene matches. The CDR3 protein is CASSALGQGWSGNYGYTF. The CDR3, as DNA: TGTGCCAGCAGTGCCTTGGGACAGGGGTGGTCCGGGAACTATGGCTACACCTTC.

The rearrangement joins TRBV6-2 or TRBV6-3 to TRBJ1-5; D not resolved. Germline CDR1 reads MNHEY; CDR2 reads SVGEGT. The CDR3 has 14 residues. V was trimmed by 4 bases and J by 10 bases, leaving 17 bases between them. Here the CDR3 DNA reads TGTGCCAGCAGTTTAACGGGGTACCATGGTCCCCAGCATTTT. It codes for CASSLTGYHGPQHF.

Remarks on this clone: This CDR3 is also generated by other DNA sequences in the sample. This chain uses TRBV30 with TRBJ2-7, with D uncertain. Germline-derived CDR1 and CDR2 are GTSNPN and SVGIG (reference sequence). The V end lost 0 bases, the J end lost 4 bases, and 4 bases lay between the germline ends. The CDR3 is made up of 11 amino acids. CDR3 residues: CAWSVLYEQYF. Written as DNA, the CDR3 is TGTGCCTGGAGTGTACTGTACGAGCAGTACTTC.